What follows is one T cell receptor beta chain and its context. TCRdb's table, derived via immunoSEQ multiplex PCR, lists solely in-frame clones and lacks some. This sample yields tens of thousands of clones, of which roughly 86% are seen a single time; less than 1.2% belongs to the top ten. These data are taken from a study of memory CD8 T cells in hepatitis C reinfection. Time point indicated: pre-reinfection, 55 to 20 weeks before reinfection detection. The sorted cells went straight to TCR sequencing with no prior in vitro expansion. The sequenced sample was naive CD8+ T cells sorted from blood. This TCR derives from a man aged 18 to 29 with hepatitis C virus infection.

The CDR3 sequence: CASSRTSGGEREQYF. DNA for the CDR3: TGTGCCAGCAGTCGAACTAGCGGGGGGGAACGCGAGCAGTACTTC. The V gene is TRBV2, the J gene TRBJ2-5; 13 positions agree with TRBD2. The J call is uncertain, as TRBJ2-7 better fits the DNA end. There are 15 residues in the CDR3. From germline, CDR1 is SNHLY and CDR2 FYNNEI.